A selection of T cell receptor beta chains follows, all from one sample in a study of spatial heterogeneity in lung cancer. MiXCR was run by TCRdb on the 5' RACE reads, yielding one entry per CDR3 protein. The sample yields 55,000 to 75,000 distinct CDR3 sequences, 8% to 9% seen once. Sequenced material: PBMCs, taken at surgery. The receptors shown here come from a female donor with early-stage non-small cell lung cancer. CDR3s include the opening cysteine and the closing phenylalanine or tryptophan. The order of the fields is clone size, J gene, D gene, V gene, CDR3 DNA, CDR3 protein. The D gene is left open where the match is weak. Clone size is stated in some rows and not others, as once, few, many or a class when expanded.

few TRBJ1-6 - TRBV28 TGTGCCAGCAGTACGGGGGGGACCTATAATTCACCCCTCCACTTT CASSTGGTYNSPLHF
many TRBJ2-3 - TRBV11-2 TGTGCCAGCAGCTCTCAGATCACAGATACGCAGTATTTT CASSSQITDTQYF
many TRBJ1-1 TRBD1 TRBV9 TGTGCCAGCAGCCCTGAGCCGACAGGGGACACTGAAGCTTTCTTT CASSPEPTGDTEAFF
many TRBJ2-1 - TRBV3-1 TGTGCCAGCAGCCAAGAAATGTCTGTCGGGGCGAATGAGCAGTTCTTC CASSQEMSVGANEQFF
few TRBJ1-3 - TRBV29-1 TGCAGCGAGAACACCATATATTTT CSENTIYF
many TRBJ1-2 TRBD1 TRBV27 TGTGCCAGCAGTTTTCAATGGGACAGGTGGGCTGGCTACACCTTC CASSFQWDRWAGYTF
- TRBJ2-3 - TRBV6-2/TRBV6-3 TGTGCCAGCAGAGAGCCCGGGACCCACACGCAGTATTTT CASREPGTHTQYF
- TRBJ2-7 TRBD1 TRBV11-3 TGTGCCAGCAGCCCAAATCCAGGGACAGGCTACGAGCAGTACTTC CASSPNPGTGYEQYF
few TRBJ2-2 TRBD1 TRBV27 TGTGCCACCAAGGGGACAGGGGCTGCCGGGGAGCTGTTTTTT CATKGTGAAGELFF
few TRBJ1-1 - TRBV28 TGTGCCAGCAGTTTCCAGAATGAAGCTTTCTTT CASSFQNEAFF
many TRBJ1-4 - TRBV15 TGTGCCACCAGCCAGGGGAGCGAAAAACTGTTTTTT CATSQGSEKLFF
few TRBJ2-5 - TRBV13 TGTGCCAGCAGCTCCACAGGGGAGACCCAGTACTTC CASSSTGETQYF
- TRBJ2-5 TRBD2 TRBV4-2 TGTGCCAGCAGCCGCGGACTAGCGGGAGTAACGTACCAAGAGACCCAGTACTTC CASSRGLAGVTYQETQYF
- TRBJ2-2 TRBD2 TRBV9 TGTGCCAGCGGAATAGCGGGGGCTTTCACCGGGGAGCTGTTTTTT CASGIAGAFTGELFF
few TRBJ2-1 - TRBV14 TGTGCCAGCAGCCGAGAGGGACTTTTAGATGAGCAGTTCTTC CASSREGLLDEQFF
few TRBJ1-2 - TRBV5-6 TGTGCCAGCAGCTTGAACAGCTATGGCTACACCTTC CASSLNSYGYTF
few TRBJ2-1 - TRBV7-2 TGTGCCAGCAGCTTAGTTGGAGGGAAGTCCTACAATGAGCAGTTCTTC CASSLVGGKSYNEQFF
- TRBJ2-7 - TRBV6-6 TGTGCCAGCAATCCCGCTAGCGCCGAGGGCTCCGAGCAGTACTTC CASNPASAEGSEQYF
few TRBJ1-1 - TRBV7-2 TGTGCCAGCAGCTTAAGAGGGGTGGCGGGAGCTTTCTTT CASSLRGVAGAFF
many TRBJ2-1 TRBD2 TRBV5-8 TGTGCCAGCAGCCGGGGACTAGCGGGGGGCAGTGAGCAGTTCTTC CASSRGLAGGSEQFF
few TRBJ1-1 TRBD1 TRBV2 TGTGCCAGCAGTCAGGGGGAGGACACTGAAGCTTTCTTT CASSQGEDTEAFF
many TRBJ1-5 - TRBV7-2 TGTGCCAGCAGCCTGGATACAGGAAGCCGTCAGCCCCAGCATTTT CASSLDTGSRQPQHF
- TRBJ1-2 - TRBV12-3/TRBV12-4 TGTGCCAGCAGTTCCCGTCGGGCACAGTTACTTGGCTACACCTTC CASSSRRAQLLGYTF
many TRBJ1-5 - TRBV7-2 TGTGCCAGCAGCTCCGCCGGGCCTGGGACCCAACAGCCCCAGCATTTT CASSSAGPGTQQPQHF
many TRBJ1-5 - TRBV5-5 TGTGCCAGCAGCGTCACAGGGAGGGGAGCGCAGCCCCAGCATTTT CASSVTGRGAQPQHF
few TRBJ1-4 - TRBV20-1 TGCAGTGCCCGTGAAGGGGCGGGAGCTAATGAAAAACTGTTTTTT CSAREGAGANEKLFF
- TRBJ2-1 - TRBV27 TGTGCCAGCAGTTTGATCAGGGCGGACAATGAGCAGTTCTTC CASSLIRADNEQFF
- TRBJ2-3 - TRBV29-1 TGCAGCGTTCAGGCGCGGACAGATACGCAGTATTTT CSVQARTDTQYF
- TRBJ2-1 TRBD2 TRBV5-1 TGCGCCAGCAGCCCCGGACTAGCGGGAGGGCGGGATGAGCAGTTCTTC CASSPGLAGGRDEQFF
few TRBJ1-1 - TRBV6-6 TGTGCCAGCAAACCGGACCTAGGAAACACTGAAGCTTTCTTT CASKPDLGNTEAFF
many TRBJ2-5 - TRBV28 TGTGCCAGCAGTTTATCACCCCCTGGGTTGGCCCAGTACTTC CASSLSPPGLAQYF